A single sample gave rise to the 11 T cell receptor beta chains below, sequenced in a study of cytomegalovirus exposure and HLA in healthy donors (dated by TCRdb to the late 2010s). The library relied on the immunoSEQ multiplex PCR assay. Held by TCRdb, this immuneACCESS table contains in-frame sequences only and omits some clones. Under half of the omission traces to an unresolved V gene where checked; the cause of the rest is unknown. The sample has roughly 150,000 clones on record, less than 90% of them singletons. 2% to 2.5% of the sample lies in the top ten. Sequencing was carried out using PBMCs. These receptors originate from a woman under 30 in good health and CMV-seronegative.

V gene TRBV6-4 combines with J gene TRBJ2-1; no firm D call. V was pared by 3 bases and J by 5 bases, with 8 bases between. Germline CDR1 and CDR2: MRHNA and SNTAGT. The CDR3 contains 13 residues. CDR3 sequence reads: CASSEGSNNEQFF. The CDR3 DNA reads TGTGCCAGCAGTGAGGGCAGTAACAATGAGCAGTTCTTC.

The chain links TRBV7-8 to TRBJ2-7; possibly TRBD2 for D (6 bases). Deletions cut 0 bases from V and 3 bases from J, with 9 bases between. The CDR3 consists of 14 residues. The germline V gene encodes CDR1 SGHVS and CDR2 FQNEAQ. CDR3 region: CASSLAGLSYEQYF. The CDR3 DNA follows: TGTGCCAGCAGCTTAGCGGGACTCAGCTACGAGCAGTACTTC.

The chain recombines TRBV29-1 with TRBJ2-7; the D gene is possibly TRBD2 (6 bases). CDR3 length: 12 residues. V lost 7 bases to trimming and J lost 6 bases, with 16 bases between them. From germline, CDR1 is SQVTM and CDR2 ANQGSEA. The CDR3 reads CSAVRDSTEQYF. As DNA, the CDR3 is TGCAGCGCAGTCCGGGACTCCACCGAGCAGTACTTC.

V usage is TRBV7-2 and J usage is TRBJ2-3; 8 bases fit TRBD2. The CDR3 totals 18 residues. J gave up 6 bases and V 2 bases, and 16 bases lay outside the gene matches. Looked up from germline, CDR1 is SGHTA and CDR2 is FQGNSA. The CDR3 reads CASSLRRTSMGGADTQYF. The CDR3 bases are TGTGCCAGCAGCTTAAGGAGGACTAGCATGGGTGGGGCGGATACGCAGTATTTT.

The CDR3 reads CASSPGHLNQPQHF. The DNA for the CDR3 is TGTGCCAGTAGTCCGGGACACCTCAATCAGCCCCAGCATTTT. This rearrangement joins TRBV19 to TRBJ1-5, with a possible D match to TRBD1 (6 bases). Germline lookup yields CDR1 LNHDA and CDR2 SQIVND (reference sequence). This CDR3 region has 14 residues. V was trimmed by 5 bases and J by 3 bases, leaving 11 bases between them. Together with reference TRBV19 and TRBJ1-5, the CDR3 gives the full variable domain: DGGITQSPKYLFRKEGQNVTLSCEQNLNHDAMYWYRQDPGQGLRLIYYSQIVNDFQKGDIAEGYSVSREKKESFPLTVTSAQKNPTAFYLCASSPGHLNQPQHFGDGTRLSIL.

This sequence joins TRBV6-7 and TRBJ1-4, with D unclear. TRBV6-7 is designated an ORF whose function remains uncertain. Trimming removed 11 bases at V and 14 bases at J, with 30 bases between. The length of the CDR3 is 15 residues. The CDR3 is CAAEGSLLPPQELFF. CDR3 in DNA: TGTGCCGCCGAGGGCTCCCTTCTCCCCCCCCAAGAGCTGTTTTTT.

V usage is TRBV5-4 and J usage is TRBJ1-4, with a tentative D call TRBD1 (5 bases). V shed 7 bases and J shed 2 bases, with 15 bases lying between them. In germline, CDR1 is SGHNT, CDR2 YYREEE (reference sequence). This CDR3 region has 15 residues. CDR3 sequence (DNA): TGTGCCAGCTACCGGCGGGGGAGCACTAATGAAAAACTGTTTTTT. Its protein product is CASYRRGSTNEKLFF.

This clone came up a few times. This chain connects TRBV10-2 to TRBJ2-2; D is unresolved. Between the trimmed V and J ends, which lost 6 bases and 2 bases, there was a span of 7 bases. The CDR3 covers 13 residues. The germline gives CDR1 WSHSY, CDR2 SAAADI. The CDR3 protein is CASRAENTGELFF. CDR3 in DNA: TGCGCCAGCAGGGCGGAAAACACCGGGGAGCTGTTTTTT.

The genes are TRBV27 and TRBJ2-1; 7 bases are a match to TRBD2. The V gene's germline CDR1 is MNHEY and CDR2 SMNVEV (reference sequence). CDR3 length: 13 residues. J was trimmed by 7 bases and V by 9 bases; bases with no gene match: 9. The CDR3 protein is CARERGPQNEQFF. CDR3 nucleotide sequence: TGTGCCAGGGAGCGGGGACCTCAAAATGAGCAGTTCTTC.

There are a few counts of this clone. The chain couples TRBV18 to TRBJ1-4; D is perhaps TRBD1 (5 bases). The CDR3 is 15 residues long. V was shortened by 5 bases and J by 7 bases, with 17 bases between the two germline ends. Germline CDR1 KGHSH, CDR2 LQKENI. CDR3 DNA sequence: TGTGCCAGCTCATCGACGCAGGGTAGGAGTGAAAAACTGTTTTTT. This sequence encodes CASSSTQGRSEKLFF.

The chain uses TRBV9 and TRBJ2-7; perhaps TRBD1 as D (6 bases). The germline CDR1 and CDR2 sequences are SGDLS and YYNGEE. The CDR3 has 14 residues. V was cut by 0 bases and J by 6 bases, with 13 bases left in between. The CDR3 DNA sequence: TGTGCCAGCAGCGTAGGACAGGCCACTGCCGAGCAGTACTTC. Encoded protein: CASSVGQATAEQYF. The whole variable domain, filled in from reference TRBV9 and TRBJ2-7, reads DSGVTQTPKHLITATGQRVTLRCSPRSGDLSVYWYQQSLDQGLQFLIQYYNGEERAKGNILERFSAQQFPDLHSELNLSSLELGDSALYFCASSVGQATAEQYFGPGTRLTVT.